This entry lists 20 T cell receptor beta chains sequenced from one sample in a study of blood T cell repertoires in COVID-19. This table comes from immunoSEQ multiplex PCR, and its TCRdb copy is limited to in-frame clones, with some not included. This sample has about 170,000 clones, with around 83% found just once. The sample was PBMCs or T cells enriched from blood (not recorded which). These receptors were taken from a woman between 45 and 60 years old in a cohort exposed to, infected with or recovered from COVID-19 (not recorded which).

This clone was found a few times. V is TRBV25-1 and J is TRBJ2-2; TRBD1 might be the D (5 bases). Trimming left V 2 bases short and J 6 bases short, with 19 bases between. This CDR3 has 17 residues. Germline V lookup: CDR1 MGHDK, CDR2 SYGVNS. CDR3 nucleotide sequence: TGTGCCAGCAGTGAACCGGCGGCAGGGTTTCAAGCCGGGGAGCTGTTTTTT. This encodes CASSEPAAGFQAGELFF.

In this sample, this clone turned up many times. V and J are TRBV5-5 and TRBJ2-7; tentatively, D is TRBD2 (5 bases). Germline V gene data show CDR1 as SGHKS and CDR2 as YYEKEE (reference sequence). Trimming shortened V by 1 base and J by 6 bases, and 8 bases separated the two germline ends. The CDR3 extends over 12 amino acids. This CDR3 reads CASSLSRGEQYF. CDR3 DNA: TGTGCCAGCAGCTTGTCCCGGGGCGAGCAGTACTTC.

This chain links TRBV19 with TRBJ1-4; maybe TRBD1 (5 bases). Trimming shortened V by 4 bases and J by 6 bases, and 12 bases separated the two germline ends. The CDR3 covers 14 residues. The germline V gene has CDR1 LNHDA and CDR2 SQIVND (reference sequence). The CDR3 protein is CASSTFGGDEKLFF. In DNA, the CDR3 is TGTGCCAGTAGTACCTTCGGGGGAGATGAAAAACTGTTTTTT.

The chain links TRBV3-1 (or the pseudogene TRBV3-2) to TRBJ2-1; the match to TRBD2 covers 10 bases. The CDR3 has 15 residues. CDR1 is LGHDT, CDR2 YNNKEL, per germline (reference sequence). Losses at the gene ends were 4 bases for V and 6 bases for J; bases not matched to a gene: 6. CDR3: CASSPRTSGFNEQFF. The CDR3 nucleotides read TGTGCCAGCAGCCCTCGGACTAGCGGTTTCAATGAGCAGTTCTTC.

V is TRBV6-5 and J is TRBJ1-2; no clear D. Trimming stripped 6 bases from V and 1 base from J, with 15 bases between. Germline CDR1 reads MNHEY; CDR2 reads SVGAGI. CDR3 size: 15 residues. The CDR3: CASSTSDGLNYGYTF. CDR3 DNA sequence: TGTGCCAGCAGCACCTCGGACGGACTTAACTATGGCTACACCTTC.

This rearrangement joins TRBV24-1 to TRBJ2-5; 9 bases align to TRBD2. The CDR3 runs to 18 residues. Per germline, CDR1 KGHDR and CDR2 SFDVKD. Trimming cost V 9 bases and J 0 bases; bases outside gene matches: 16. Here the CDR3 DNA reads TGTGCCACCCCAGATGGGGACGCGGGAGGGAAATACCAAGAGACCCAGTACTTC. It yields the protein CATPDGDAGGKYQETQYF.

This chain uses TRBV7-2 with TRBJ1-5; TRBD1 might be the D (6 bases). Trimming took 0 bases from V and 7 from J, leaving 16 bases between them. Germline assignment: CDR1 SGHTA and CDR2 FQGNSA. CDR3 length equals 16 residues. DNA of the CDR3: TGTGCCAGCAGCTTAGCGCTAGCGGGGGGCTCCCAGCCCCAGCATTTT. As protein: CASSLALAGGSQPQHF.

The V gene is TRBV7-8, the J gene TRBJ1-1; D might be TRBD1 (5 bases). Trimming removed 5 bases from V and 11 bases from J, with 18 bases in between. CDR1 SGHVS and CDR2 FQNEAQ come from the germline V gene. The CDR3 length is 13 residues. The CDR3 is CASSPGRGGKAFF. In DNA, the CDR3 is TGTGCCAGCAGCCCAGGTAGGGGCGGGAAGGCTTTCTTT.

This chain links TRBV21-1 with TRBJ2-7; the table's D call of TRBD1 was not tested on the DNA. TRBV21-1 is described as a pseudogene. This CDR3 contains 13 residues. CDR3 sequence (DNA): TGTGCCAGCAGCAACCAAGGACAGGGCGAGCAGTACTTC. Translated, it gives CASSNQGQGEQYF.

The chain couples TRBV4-1 to TRBJ2-2, with a possible D match to TRBD2 (5 bases). Per the germline V gene, CDR1 is MGHRA and CDR2 is YSYEKL. The V and J ends lost 1 base and 6 bases respectively, with 12 bases between them. The CDR3 sequence is 15 residues long. CDR3 residues: CASSQVSGSPGELFF. CDR3 coding DNA: TGCGCCAGCAGCCAAGTATCGGGGTCCCCCGGGGAGCTGTTTTTT.

CDR3 sequence: CASKGDNTGELFF. CDR3 nucleotide sequence: TGCGCCAGCAAGGGGGATAACACCGGGGAGCTGTTTTTT. The chain employs TRBV10-1 and TRBJ2-2; TRBD1 is a possible D gene (6 bases). The germline gives CDR1 WNHNN, CDR2 SYGVQD (reference sequence). The CDR3 runs to 13 residues. Trimming cost V 7 bases and J 2 bases, with 8 bases left between them.

The chain employs TRBV9 and TRBJ1-6; unclear D gene. V was shortened by 4 bases and J by 9 bases, with 11 bases between the two germline ends. Germline V gives CDR1 SGDLS, CDR2 YYNGEE. The CDR3 extends over 13 amino acids. The CDR3 reads CASSSPSGSPLHF. The CDR3 DNA follows: TGTGCCAGCAGCTCCCCCAGCGGTTCACCCCTCCACTTT.

The chain carries TRBV19 and TRBJ1-5; D perhaps matches TRBD1 (5 bases). CDR3 length: 15 amino acids. Germline CDR1 LNHDA, CDR2 SQIVND (reference sequence). Trimming took 0 bases from V and 9 from J, leaving 15 bases between them. The chain's CDR3 is CASSIDRPGLRPQHF. The CDR3 nucleotides read TGTGCCAGTAGTATAGATAGGCCAGGGCTTAGGCCCCAGCATTTT.

This clone has just a few counts. The chain is built from TRBV28 and TRBJ1-2; D might be TRBD1 (5 bases). The CDR3 spans 15 residues. Germline CDR1 MDHEN, CDR2 SYDVKM. Trimming left V 6 bases short and J 3 bases short, with 17 bases between. The CDR3 protein is CASRDGWGVYYGYTF. CDR3 nucleotides: TGTGCCAGCAGGGACGGATGGGGGGTATACTATGGCTACACCTTC.

V usage is TRBV28 and J usage is TRBJ1-5; possible D gene TRBD1, 6 bases. The CDR3 length is 17 residues. CDR1 and CDR2 (germline): MDHEN, SYDVKM. Deletions cut 6 bases from V and 1 base from J, with 19 bases between. The CDR3 loop is CASSLPNRVRSNQPQHF. The CDR3 nucleotides read TGTGCCAGCAGCCTCCCCAACAGGGTTAGGAGCAATCAGCCCCAGCATTTT. The variable domain in full, completed from reference TRBV28 and TRBJ1-5, reads DVKVTQSSRYLVKRTGEKVFLECVQDMDHENMFWYRQDPGLGLRLIYFSYDVKMKEKGDIPEGYSVSREKKERFSLILESASTNQTSMYLCASSLPNRVRSNQPQHFGDGTRLSIL.

The CDR3 DNA reads TGTGCCAGCAGCTCACCGGGAAAGAGCCAGTTCTTC. Amino acid sequence: CASSSPGKSQFF. The chain has TRBV7-3 and TRBJ2-1, with D possibly matching TRBD2 (5 bases). CDR1 and CDR2 (germline): SGHTA, FQGTGA. The V end lost 4 bases, the J end lost 13 bases, and 14 bases lay between the germline ends. The CDR3 is made up of 12 amino acids.

This clone was counted a single time. This rearrangement joins TRBV7-2 to TRBJ2-5; the match to TRBD1 covers 7 bases. The CDR3 is made up of 14 amino acids. The V and J ends lost 4 bases and 5 bases, in that order; junction bases with no gene match: 7. Germline CDR1 is SGHTA and CDR2 is FQGNSA. The chain's CDR3 is CASSYQTGPETQYF. CDR3 DNA sequence: TGTGCCAGCAGCTATCAGACAGGGCCCGAGACCCAGTACTTC.

The chain recombines TRBV19 with TRBJ2-3; D not certain. Trimming pared 0 bases from V and 0 bases from J, leaving 7 bases between. CDR3 length equals 15 residues. Germline V gene lookup returns CDR1 LNHDA and CDR2 SQIVND (reference sequence). The CDR3 DNA sequence: TGTGCCAGTAGTATAGATTGGAGCAGCACAGATACGCAGTATTTT. It encodes CASSIDWSSTDTQYF.

This clone was detected only once. The rearrangement uses TRBV7-2 and TRBJ2-7, with TRBD1 as a possible D gene (6 bases). Germline V gene data show CDR1 as SGHTA and CDR2 as FQGNSA. This CDR3 spans 16 amino acids. Trimming removed 1 base from V and 9 bases from J, with 22 bases in between. The CDR3 spells CASSLDWTDARWGQYF. The CDR3 nucleotides read TGTGCCAGCAGCTTAGACTGGACAGACGCTCGGTGGGGGCAGTACTTC.

The V call is TRBV6-6, the J call TRBJ2-3; 8 bases match TRBD1. The germline V gene has CDR1 MNHNY and CDR2 SVGAGI (reference sequence). CDR3 length: 16 residues. Trimming cost V 1 base and J 3 bases; bases outside gene matches: 6. CDR3 residues: CASSYFGQGVTDTQYF. Here the CDR3 DNA reads TGTGCCAGCAGTTACTTCGGACAGGGAGTGACAGATACGCAGTATTTT.